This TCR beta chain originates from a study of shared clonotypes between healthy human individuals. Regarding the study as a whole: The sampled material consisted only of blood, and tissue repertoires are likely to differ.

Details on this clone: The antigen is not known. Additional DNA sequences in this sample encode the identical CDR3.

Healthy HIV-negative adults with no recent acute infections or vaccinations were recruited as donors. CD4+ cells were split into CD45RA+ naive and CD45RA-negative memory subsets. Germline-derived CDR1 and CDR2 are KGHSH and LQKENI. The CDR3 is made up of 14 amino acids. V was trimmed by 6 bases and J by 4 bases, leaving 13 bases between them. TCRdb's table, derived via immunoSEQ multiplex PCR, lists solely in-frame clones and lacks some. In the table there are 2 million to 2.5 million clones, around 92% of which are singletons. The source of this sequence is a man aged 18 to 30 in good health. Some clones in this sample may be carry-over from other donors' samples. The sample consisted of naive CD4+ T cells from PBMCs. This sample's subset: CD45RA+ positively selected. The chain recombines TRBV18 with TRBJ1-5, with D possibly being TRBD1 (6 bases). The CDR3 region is CASSLIQGNQPQHF. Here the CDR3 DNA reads TGTGCCAGCTCGCTTATACAGGGTAATCAGCCCCAGCATTTT.